These 30 T cell receptor beta chains came from one sample sequenced in a study of regulatory T cells in long-lasting Graves disease. Time point noted: newly diagnosed GD, antithyroid drugs for less than 3 months. From PBMCs, RNA was extracted and then used to make the TCR library. Relying on iRepertoire HTBI primers and Arm-PCR of CDR3 regions, the team built TCR beta libraries. TCRdb redid the calling of the multiplex PCR reads with MiXCR, one entry per CDR3 protein. The repertoire consists of some 320,000 distinct CDR3 sequences, with 18% occurring once and the leading ten covering 35% to 45%. The starting material was peripheral blood mononuclear cells (PBMCs), obtained at new diagnosis, from a patient treated with antithyroid drugs. These receptors all come from a female donor with Graves disease.

At least ten counts were recorded for this clonotype. This chain connects TRBV7-9 to TRBJ2-1, with D possibly matching TRBD1 (6 bases). The germline V gene has CDR1 SEHNR and CDR2 FQNEAQ (reference sequence). The length of the CDR3 is 17 residues. The V end was cut by 6 bases, the J end by 0 bases, with 18 bases between. The CDR3, as DNA: TGTGCCAGCAGTTACAGCCGGGACACCTACTCCTACAATGAGCAGTTCTTC. It is translated as CASSYSRDTYSYNEQFF.

As regards this clonotype: A much larger clonotype is one base distant, so this may be a read error. The rearrangement links TRBV30 to TRBJ2-1, with D perhaps matching TRBD2 (5 bases). CDR1 and CDR2 from the germline V gene are GTSNPN and SVGIG (reference sequence). This CDR3 contains 17 residues. Trimming cost V 1 base and J 4 bases, with 20 bases left between them. In DNA, the CDR3 is TGTGCCTGGAGTGAAGACCGGGGTCTGGGGTGGTACAATGAGCAGTTCTTC. It codes for CAWSEDRGLGWYNEQFF.

This clonotype has a count of ten or more. The rearrangement links TRBV24-1 to TRBJ2-7; no definite D call. Germline V gene data show CDR1 as KGHDR and CDR2 as SFDVKD. The CDR3 covers 13 residues. V was clipped by 6 bases and J by 1 base, with 9 bases between them. CDR3 DNA: TGTGCCACCAGTTCCACAAATTCCTACGAGCAGTACTTC. This gives the protein CATSSTNSYEQYF.

This clonotype has at least ten counts. V is TRBV7-9 and J is TRBJ1-4; D is undetermined. V was pared by 5 bases and J by 4 bases, with 14 bases between. Germline values: CDR1 SEHNR, CDR2 FQNEAQ (reference sequence). CDR3 length equals 15 residues. The CDR3 nucleotides are TGTGCCAGCAGCCGAACTGACGGATTTAATGAAAAACTGTTTTTT. Amino acid sequence: CASSRTDGFNEKLFF.

This clonotype was recorded many times. This rearrangement joins TRBV7-2 to TRBJ2-7; 7 bases map to TRBD2. Germline values: CDR1 SGHTA, CDR2 FQGNSA. CDR3 length: 14 amino acids. After removal of 5 bases from V and 2 bases from J, the junction contained 6 bases not matched to a gene. CDR3 loop: CASSRRGVTYEQYF. The CDR3 DNA sequence: TGTGCCAGCAGCCGCCGGGGGGTAACCTACGAGCAGTACTTC.

This clonotype has only a few counts. The rearrangement links TRBV5-4 to TRBJ2-2; 8 bases line up with TRBD2. This CDR3 spans 15 amino acids. Germline CDR1 reads SGHNT; CDR2 reads YYREEE (reference sequence). The V and J ends lost 0 bases and 7 bases, in that order; junction bases with no gene match: 5. CDR3 amino acids: CASSLAAGANGELFF. CDR3 nucleotides: TGTGCCAGCAGCTTGGCAGCGGGAGCGAACGGGGAGCTGTTTTTT.

V gene TRBV11-2 combines with J gene TRBJ2-7, with TRBD2 identical over 9 bases. V dropped 3 bases and J dropped 2; count of bases not matched to a gene: 14. The CDR3 is made up of 18 amino acids. Germline V gene sequence: CDR1 SGHAT, CDR2 FQNNGV. CDR3 sequence: CASSLASGTAWPPYEQYF. CDR3 nucleotide sequence: TGTGCCAGCAGCTTGGCTAGCGGGACCGCTTGGCCCCCCTACGAGCAGTACTTC.

This clonotype was detected ten times or more. V is TRBV11-3 and J is TRBJ2-5, with 9 bases lining up with TRBD2. Germline V gene data show CDR1 as SGHNT and CDR2 as YENEEA. CDR3 size: 17 residues. J was trimmed by 0 bases and V by 4 bases; bases with no gene match: 9. CDR3: CASSSVVLAGNQETQYF. The CDR3 DNA reads TGTGCCAGCAGCTCCGTAGTGCTAGCGGGGAACCAAGAGACCCAGTACTTC. The full variable domain, in which reference TRBV11-3 and TRBJ2-5 provide the parts outside the CDR3, is EAGVVQSPRYKIIEKKQPVAFWCNPISGHNTLYWYLQNLGQGPELLIRYENEEAVDDSQLPKDRFSAERLKGVDSTLKIQPAELGDSAVYLCASSSVVLAGNQETQYFGPGTRLLVL.

The rearrangement links TRBV12-3 or TRBV12-4 to TRBJ2-7; TRBD1 aligns across 8 bases. The CDR3 has 13 residues. Trimming cost V 6 bases and J 6 bases; bases outside gene matches: 7. DNA of the CDR3: TGTGCCAGCAGCCTCATGACAGGGGTCGAGCAGTACTTC. Translation: CASSLMTGVEQYF.

This clonotype was seen at least ten times. The chain carries TRBV7-2 and TRBJ2-7; the match to TRBD1 covers 7 bases. The CDR3 extends over 16 amino acids. In germline, CDR1 is SGHTA, CDR2 FQGNSA. V lost 6 bases and J lost 4; bases outside the gene matches: 15. The CDR3 spells CASRDGPTGSMYEQYF. The CDR3 DNA reads TGTGCCAGCAGGGACGGACCGACAGGGTCTATGTACGAGCAGTACTTC.

This clonotype was recorded many times. The chain joins TRBV28 to TRBJ1-2, with D hard to call. The V gene's germline CDR1 is MDHEN and CDR2 SYDVKM. The CDR3 covers 15 residues. The ends were cut back, 1 base at V and 4 bases at J, with 13 bases in the middle. CDR3 residues: CASSLLARLFYGYTF. CDR3 sequence (DNA): TGTGCCAGCAGTTTATTGGCCAGGCTTTTCTATGGCTACACCTTC.

Notes on this clonotype: A single base is all that separates this from a far larger clone, so a read error is likely. The J gene is TRBJ2-1, the V gene TRBV7-2, with a possible D match to TRBD2 (5 bases). Germline lookup yields CDR1 SGHTA and CDR2 FQGNSA. V lost 1 base and J 7 bases, leaving 11 bases between the germline ends. The CDR3 has 14 amino acids. The CDR3 protein is CASSLDRRANEQFF. CDR3 DNA: TGTGCCAGCAGCTTAGATCGGCGGGCAAATGAGCAGTTCTTC.

In this sample, this clonotype turned up many times. The gene calls are TRBV11-2 and TRBJ2-3; D perhaps matches TRBD1 (6 bases). Per germline, CDR1 SGHAT and CDR2 FQNNGV. The CDR3 runs to 14 residues. Trimming removed 1 base at V and 5 bases at J, with 10 bases between. The CDR3 region has the DNA TGTGCCAGCAGCTTAGCCTCAGGGGAAGATACGCAGTATTTT. Translated, it gives CASSLASGEDTQYF.

Ten or more counts support this clonotype. The chain joins TRBV24-1 to TRBJ2-1, with 7 bases that match TRBD1. In germline, CDR1 is KGHDR, CDR2 SFDVKD. The junction had 6 bases not matched to a gene; V was cut back by 4 bases and J by 10 bases. The CDR3 runs 13 residues. The CDR3, as DNA: TGTGCCACCAGTGACCCTAACAGGGGCGAGCAGTTCTTC. Its protein product is CATSDPNRGEQFF.

Details on this clonotype: A read error may explain this, as a much larger clone is one base away. J is TRBJ2-2 and V is TRBV7-2; 11 positions agree with TRBD2. This CDR3 is built from 17 residues. CDR1 is SGHTA, CDR2 FQGNSA, per germline. The CDR3 loop reads CASSPGTSGPNTGELYF. The CDR3 DNA sequence: TGTGCCAGCAGTCCCGGGACTAGCGGACCGAACACCGGGGAGCTGTATTTT. Complete variable domain (other parts from reference TRBV7-2 and TRBJ2-2): GAGVSQSPSNKVTEKGKDVELRCDPISGHTALYWYRQSLGQGLEFLIYFQGNSAPDKSGLPSDRFSAERTGGSVSTLTIQRTQQEDSAVYLCASSPGTSGPNTGELYFGEGSRLTVL.

This clonotype was detected ten times or more. This sequence joins TRBV28 and TRBJ2-1; D is undetermined. Germline CDR1 reads MDHEN; CDR2 reads SYDVKM. The CDR3 sequence is 12 residues long. V lost 0 bases, J lost 10 bases, and 7 bases lay in between. The CDR3 DNA sequence: TGTGCCAGCAGTTTATGGGTTTCGGAGCAGTTCTTC. Protein sequence: CASSLWVSEQFF.

This clonotype came up a few times. The chain joins TRBV9 to TRBJ2-1; D is unclear. Looked up from germline, CDR1 is SGDLS and CDR2 is YYNGEE. The V and J ends lost 0 bases and 7 bases respectively, with 8 bases between them. The CDR3 is 13 amino acids. The CDR3 nucleotides are TGTGCCAGCAGCGTAGGACTCCCGAATGAGCAGTTCTTC. Translating gives CASSVGLPNEQFF.

At least ten counts were recorded for this clonotype. CDR3 sequence reads: CAGGQGENIQYF. DNA for the CDR3: TGTGCCGGAGGCCAAGGGGAAAACATTCAGTACTTC. This chain joins TRBV2 and TRBJ2-4; D possibly matches TRBD1 or TRBD2 (5 bases each). This CDR3 is built from 12 residues. Germline CDR1 and CDR2: SNHLY and FYNNEI. The V end lost 11 bases, the J end lost 5 bases, and 13 bases lay between the germline ends.

There are many counts of this clonotype. The chain links TRBV4-1 to TRBJ2-7; 8 bases fit TRBD2. With V trimmed by 4 bases and J by 6 bases, 11 bases remained unmatched. The CDR3 is made up of 15 amino acids. Germline values: CDR1 MGHRA, CDR2 YSYEKL. The CDR3 DNA reads as TGCGCCAGCAGCCCCCTCGGGGGGGGGTCTGGCGAGCAGTACTTC. Its translation: CASSPLGGGSGEQYF.

This clonotype was detected ten times or more. CDR3 sequence (DNA): TGTGCCAGCAGTTACGGCGGCGGACCCTACGAGCAGTACTTC. This encodes CASSYGGGPYEQYF. The gene calls are TRBV6-5 and TRBJ2-7; D is unclear. Trimming pared 2 bases from V and 2 bases from J, leaving 10 bases between. This CDR3 spans 14 amino acids. Germline V gene lookup returns CDR1 MNHEY and CDR2 SVGAGI.

The chain uses TRBV7-2 and TRBJ2-7; 10 bases map to TRBD2. The CDR3 runs to 14 residues. After removal of 5 bases from V and 3 bases from J, the junction contained 4 bases not matched to a gene. The germline V gene has CDR1 SGHTA and CDR2 FQGNSA. The CDR3 DNA is TGTGCCAGCAGCCCTAGCGGGGGATACTACGAGCAGTACTTC. Amino acids: CASSPSGGYYEQYF.

About this clonotype: Possible read error: a much larger clone is one base away. The chain combines TRBV27 with TRBJ2-1; maybe TRBD2 (5 bases). CDR3 length: 15 residues. Per the germline V gene, CDR1 is MNHEY and CDR2 is SMNVEV (reference sequence). CDR3 residues: CASSLRGSSCNEQFF. The CDR3 nucleotides read TGTGCCAGCAGTTTACGGGGAAGCTCCTGCAATGAGCAGTTCTTC.

This clonotype came up many times. J is TRBJ1-3 and V is TRBV5-5, with 7 bases aligning to TRBD1. The CDR3 sequence is 17 residues long. J gave up 0 bases and V 3 bases, and 9 bases lay outside the gene matches. Germline CDR1 and CDR2: SGHKS and YYEKEE (reference sequence). CDR3 amino acids: CASSYSGTVISGNTIYF. DNA for the CDR3: TGTGCCAGCAGCTACTCCGGGACAGTGATCTCTGGAAACACCATATATTTT.

V is TRBV12-3 or TRBV12-4 and J is TRBJ1-6; a weak D match, TRBD1 (6 bases). The CDR3 runs 14 residues. Deletions cut 5 bases from V and 9 bases from J, with 14 bases between. For the CDR3, the DNA is TGTGCCAGCAGTCCAGGGGTAGGGGGTTCACCCCTCCACTTT. It translates to CASSPGVGGSPLHF.

This clonotype was detected ten times or more. The genes are TRBV24-1 and TRBJ2-1; 8 positions agree with TRBD1. J lost 7 bases, V lost 3 bases, and 10 bases had no gene match. Germline V gene sequence: CDR1 KGHDR, CDR2 SFDVKD. The CDR3 extends over 16 amino acids. The CDR3 coding sequence is TGTGCCACCAGTGATCCGGGACAGGAGGGAGTAAATGAGCAGTTCTTC. It translates to CATSDPGQEGVNEQFF.

This clonotype has ten or more counts. The gene calls are TRBV10-3 and TRBJ2-1, with 9 bases matching TRBD2. This CDR3 region has 16 residues. Germline CDR1 reads ENHRY; CDR2 reads SYGVKD. Trimming took 2 bases from V and 3 from J; bases not matched to a gene: 5. The CDR3 DNA is TGTGCCATCAGTGAGATGGTAGCGGGAGTCTACAATGAGCAGTTCTTC. Translating gives CAISEMVAGVYNEQFF.

This clonotype was recorded at least ten times. This chain connects TRBV6-9 to TRBJ1-5, with D possibly being TRBD1 (6 bases). This CDR3 has 15 amino acids. Germline V gives CDR1 MNHGY, CDR2 SVAAGI. V lost 4 bases to trimming and J lost 4 bases, with 14 bases between them. This chain's CDR3 is CASSFGTRGNQPQHF. DNA for the CDR3: TGTGCCAGCAGTTTTGGTACGAGGGGGAATCAGCCCCAGCATTTT.

The chain recombines TRBV11-2 with TRBJ2-5; the D gene could be TRBD1 or TRBD2 (6 bases each). Near its end, the DNA agrees better with TRBJ2-1, so the J call may be wrong. CDR3 size: 16 residues. CDR1 SGHAT and CDR2 FQNNGV come from the germline V gene. The DNA for the CDR3 is TGTGCCAGCAGCTTATTAGGGGGGCCAGGGCAAGAGACCCAGTTCTTC. Protein sequence: CASSLLGGPGQETQFF.

This clonotype was seen ten or more times. The rearrangement links TRBV6-2 or TRBV6-3 to TRBJ1-1; D gene uncertain. This CDR3 has 16 residues. Germline assignment: CDR1 MNHEY and CDR2 SVGEGT. V gave up 2 bases and J gave up 1 base, with 14 bases separating them. CDR3 sequence: CASSYLLGPRNTEAFF. The CDR3 bases are TGTGCCAGCAGTTACCTACTCGGGCCGCGGAACACTGAAGCTTTCTTT.

To note about this clonotype: A junction end diverges from the germline sequence, so it may reflect a read error. V is TRBV6-2 or TRBV6-3 and J is TRBJ2-1; TRBD2 aligns across 7 bases. Per germline, CDR1 MNHEY and CDR2 SVGEGT. This CDR3 contains 13 residues. CDR3: CTSTNSGYNEQFF. In DNA, the CDR3 is TGTACCAGCACCAATAGCGGGTACAATGAGCAGTTCTTC.